The rows below give T cell receptor beta chains drawn from one sample of a study of patients and donors after allogeneic stem cell transplantation. MiXCR, applied by TCRdb to the RT-PCR reads, yields one record per CDR3 protein. The table shows more than 850,000 distinct CDR3 sequences, with 15% to 20% occurring only once. Material: blood, either unsorted or a sorted T cell fraction (not recorded which). Receptor source: a human donor who was either an allogeneic HSCT recipient or a stem cell or donor lymphocyte infusion donor (not recorded which). It is not recorded whose cells these are; they may come from a transplant donor. CDR3s include the opening cysteine and the closing phenylalanine or tryptophan. Each record gives: J gene, clone size, V gene, D gene, CDR3 protein, CDR3 DNA. The D gene is left open where the match is weak. Where a row states a size, it is once, few, many or the class of an expanded clone; other rows omit it.

TRBJ2-3 - TRBV11-3 TRBD2 CASTRKGGSDTQYF TGTGCCAGCACTCGGAAGGGAGGGTCAGATACGCAGTATTTT
TRBJ1-5 - TRBV2 - CASSERGWSNQPQHF TGTGCCAGCAGTGAACGGGGGTGGAGCAATCAGCCCCAGCATTTT
TRBJ1-2 - TRBV30 - CAWSHNYGYTF TGTGCCTGGTCTCATAACTATGGCTACACCTTC
TRBJ1-5 - TRBV9 - CASSGGTYDNQPQHF TGTGCCAGCAGCGGCGGGACATACGACAATCAGCCCCAGCATTTT
TRBJ1-4 few TRBV12-3/TRBV12-4 - CASRLVGGPEKLFF TGTGCCAGCAGGCTGGTTGGGGGTCCTGAAAAACTGTTTTTT
TRBJ2-1 - TRBV5-1 TRBD2 CASSLLAGVGYEQFF TGCGCCAGCAGCTTGTTGGCGGGAGTGGGGTATGAGCAGTTCTTC
TRBJ2-7 - TRBV2 - CASSEGLLSYEQYF TGTGCCAGCAGTGAAGGGCTCCTCAGCTACGAGCAGTACTTC
TRBJ2-1 - TRBV12-5 TRBD2 CASGLVAGVNEQFF TGTGCTAGTGGTTTGGTAGCGGGAGTGAATGAGCAGTTCTTC
TRBJ2-7 - TRBV6-5 TRBD1 CASSSPVRDRGHEQYF TGTGCCAGCAGTTCCCCCGTCCGGGACAGGGGGCACGAGCAGTACTTC
TRBJ2-7 - TRBV12-3/TRBV12-4 - CASSLVWGYEQYF TGTGCCAGCAGTTTAGTTTGGGGCTACGAGCAGTACTTC
TRBJ2-1 few TRBV9 - CASSTQTGRFSYNEQFF TGTGCCAGCAGCACCCAGACGGGGCGCTTCTCCTACAATGAGCAGTTCTTC
TRBJ1-2 few TRBV27 - CASTPLGREYEGGYTF TGTGCCAGCACCCCCCTGGGCAGGGAGTATGAGGGTGGCTACACCTTC
TRBJ2-2 - TRBV7-8 - CASSQPRAGELFF TGTGCCAGCAGCCAACCGAGGGCCGGGGAGCTGTTTTTT
TRBJ2-3 - TRBV20-1 TRBD2 CSSPGGSGRTNTQYF TGCAGTTCCCCGGGAGGTAGCGGGAGAACAAATACGCAGTATTTT
TRBJ2-3 many TRBV12-3/TRBV12-4 TRBD1 CASSLGQRVYTDTQYF TGTGCCAGCAGTTTGGGACAGAGGGTTTACACAGATACGCAGTATTTT
TRBJ1-5 - TRBV12-3/TRBV12-4 - CASSPSGGYSNQPQHF TGTGCCAGCAGCCCAAGTGGGGGGTATAGCAATCAGCCCCAGCATTTT
TRBJ2-1 few TRBV6-1 TRBD2 CASTRGGPSNEQFF TGTGCCAGCACTCGGGGGGGGCCAAGCAATGAGCAGTTCTTC
TRBJ1-1 - TRBV19 - CASSIGTFEAFF TGTGCCAGTAGTATCGGGACGTTTGAAGCTTTCTTT
TRBJ1-1 few TRBV18 - CASSLPTGRTEAFF TGTGCCAGCTCACTTCCCACAGGGAGAACTGAAGCTTTCTTT
TRBJ1-5 few TRBV13 TRBD1 CASSIGDRGLNQPQHF TGTGCCAGCAGCATTGGGGACAGGGGGCTCAATCAGCCCCAGCATTTT
TRBJ2-7 few TRBV29-1 TRBD1 CSVREDRTYEQYF TGCAGCGTTCGTGAGGACAGGACCTACGAGCAGTACTTC
TRBJ2-7 few TRBV2 - CASSKEREQYF TGTGCCAGCAGTAAAGAGAGGGAGCAGTACTTC
TRBJ2-7 few TRBV12-3/TRBV12-4 TRBD1 CASSEGQANYEQYF TGTGCCAGCAGTGAGGGACAGGCCAACTACGAGCAGTACTTC
TRBJ2-3 few TRBV19 TRBD2 CASGPTGGKSDTQYF TGTGCCAGCGGCCCGACGGGGGGTAAATCAGATACGCAGTATTTT
TRBJ1-1 - TRBV20-1 TRBD1 CSALNRGRDVFF TGCAGTGCTCTTAACAGGGGGCGGGATGTTTTCTTT
TRBJ2-7 - TRBV5-6 - CASSLGITYEQYF TGTGCCAGCAGCCTGGGGATCACCTACGAGCAGTACTTC
TRBJ1-1 few TRBV20-1 TRBD1 CSARDTGQGTNTEAFF TGCAGTGCTAGAGATACCGGACAGGGGACGAACACTGAAGCTTTCTTT
TRBJ1-1 - TRBV7-9 - CASSPQIGRGMNTEAFF TGTGCCAGCAGCCCACAAATCGGTAGGGGGATGAACACTGAAGCTTTCTTT
TRBJ1-2 few TRBV7-8 TRBD1 CASSTQGTNYGYTF TGTGCCAGCAGCACACAGGGGACTAACTATGGCTACACCTTC
TRBJ2-1 many TRBV4-1 - CASSQEGSGSSYNEQFF TGCGCCAGCAGCCAAGAAGGAAGCGGAAGCTCCTACAATGAGCAGTTCTTC
TRBJ2-1 - TRBV3-1 TRBD2 CASSSRLAGYNEQFF TGTGCCAGCAGCTCCCGACTAGCGGGGTACAATGAGCAGTTCTTC
TRBJ1-4 - TRBV6-1 - CASSPLGGGADEKLFF TGTGCCAGCAGTCCACTGGGGGGGGGCGCGGACGAAAAACTGTTTTTT
TRBJ2-7 few TRBV6-5 - CASSLRTRDYEQYF TGTGCCAGCAGTTTAAGGACCCGAGACTACGAGCAGTACTTC
TRBJ1-4 many TRBV12-3/TRBV12-4 TRBD1 CASSFGDRGEKLFF TGTGCCAGCAGTTTCGGGGACAGGGGTGAAAAACTGTTTTTT
TRBJ2-2 - TRBV3-1 - CASSRGVMTGELFF TGTGCCAGCAGCCGAGGAGTTATGACCGGGGAGCTGTTTTTT
TRBJ2-7 few TRBV5-1 - CASSLSLAGRGEQYF TGCGCCAGCAGCTTGAGCCTAGCAGGACGGGGAGAGCAGTACTTC
TRBJ2-1 many TRBV29-1 TRBD2 CSGGTSGYNEQFF TGCAGCGGCGGGACTAGCGGATACAATGAGCAGTTCTTC
TRBJ2-7 few TRBV27 - CASSSTYRDEQYF TGTGCCAGCAGTTCTACCTACAGGGACGAGCAGTACTTC
TRBJ2-1 - TRBV20-1 - CSARGTKRVYNEQFF TGCAGTGCTAGAGGGACCAAAAGGGTTTACAATGAGCAGTTCTTC
TRBJ2-7 many TRBV15 TRBD1 CATSYDSGQGGYEQYF TGTGCCACCAGCTACGATTCCGGACAGGGGGGTTACGAGCAGTACTTC
TRBJ1-1 few TRBV5-1 TRBD1 CASSHGQAEAFF TGCGCCAGCAGCCACGGACAGGCTGAAGCTTTCTTT
TRBJ2-7 many TRBV6-1 TRBD1 CASRPPGQGYEQYF TGCGCCAGCAGGCCTCCGGGACAGGGGTACGAGCAGTACTTC